A selection of T cell receptor beta chains follows, all from one sample in a study of T-cell memory formation after mild COVID-19. Each CDR3 protein is one row after TCRdb ran MiXCR on the 5' RACE reads. The sample lists approximately 240,000 distinct CDR3 sequences, over 15% occurring once. The material sequenced was PBMCs or a T cell subset sorted from them (not recorded which). These TCRs come from a man aged 18 to 29 who had mild COVID-19 (a few samples of this study predate the infection). Cell type and time point are not known. Both conserved end residues are trimmed from each CDR3.

TRBJ1-1 | TRBV7-2 | ASSLAWENTEAF
TRBJ1-3 | TRBV7-2 | ASSPFSQAGNTIY
TRBJ1-5 | TRBV23-1 | ASSRSGPIHQPQH
TRBJ1-5 | TRBV7-8 | ASSLPGQGTGPQH
TRBJ2-1 | TRBV18 | ASSPVENEQF
TRBJ2-2 | TRBV12-3/TRBV12-4 | ASRPTGTGELF
TRBJ2-2 | TRBV5-5 | ASSRGLESWTGELF
TRBJ2-3 | TRBV15 | ATSGRLRSGTDTQY
TRBJ2-7 | TRBV5-1 | ASSLDTGGYEQY
TRBJ2-5 | TRBV2 | ASRIETQY
TRBJ2-7 | TRBV24-1 | ATSPPGTANYEQY
TRBJ1-2 | TRBV3-1 | ASSQEGGYT
TRBJ2-3 | TRBV10-3 | AITPSLSTDTQY
TRBJ2-3 | TRBV20-1 | SAIRPGDTTDTQY
TRBJ2-3 | TRBV6-5 | ASSYSRGAVDTQY
TRBJ2-3 | TRBV6-5 | ASSLRSRAGASTDTQY
TRBJ2-1 | TRBV4-1 | ASSQERSVLNNEQF
TRBJ1-2 | TRBV5-1 | ASSPGRQYGYT
TRBJ1-2 | TRBV4-3 | ASSQDPRGYGYT
TRBJ2-2 | TRBV5-6 | ASSLKDRALYTGELF
TRBJ2-5 | TRBV10-3 | AISNWTRQETQY
TRBJ2-2 | TRBV5-4 | ASGGITGELF
TRBJ2-5 | TRBV6-1 | ASSERWGGWETQY
TRBJ1-1 | TRBV5-5 | ASSLHPVRVETEAF
TRBJ2-3 | TRBV10-3 | AIRSGFRASTDTQY
TRBJ2-5 | TRBV7-2 | ASSSLGGQGARETQY
TRBJ2-7 | TRBV27 | ASRMTDSYEQY
TRBJ2-3 | TRBV4-1 | ASSQAHPVPDTQY
TRBJ2-3 | TRBV4-2 | ASSQDRAVAGGTTDTQY
TRBJ1-2 | TRBV12-3/TRBV12-4 | ASTSTDNYGYT
TRBJ1-4 | TRBV2 | ASSEAGGGEKLF
TRBJ1-2 | TRBV7-9 | ASSLLQGSHT
TRBJ1-2 | TRBV12-3/TRBV12-4 | ASSPTGSRYGYT
TRBJ2-2 | TRBV20-1 | SAEGTNTGELF
TRBJ2-1 | TRBV10-3 | AISESRQDNEQF
TRBJ1-1 | TRBV14 | ASSRRWVTGHEAF
TRBJ2-1 | TRBV12-3/TRBV12-4 | ASSSSGVFLDEQF
TRBJ1-6 | TRBV20-1 | SAMTGPNNSPLH
TRBJ1-1 | TRBV7-8 | ASSTPSGSEAF
TRBJ2-3 | TRBV10-3 | AISGTGTTDTQY
TRBJ1-5 | TRBV5-1 | ASSPRGQGEDSNQPQH
TRBJ2-3 | TRBV6-5 | ASSYNGIATGDTQY
TRBJ2-2 | TRBV9 | ASSVSGQNTGELF
TRBJ2-2 | TRBV9 | ASSVAAGAGELF
TRBJ1-1 | TRBV5-1 | ATSRGLLNTEAF
TRBJ2-7 | TRBV11-2 | ASSLIPSSYEQY
TRBJ2-3 | TRBV7-2 | ASSPPGSFTDTQY
TRBJ1-1 | TRBV7-9 | ASSHWTLANTEAF
TRBJ2-2 | TRBV3-1 | ASMGGANTGELF
TRBJ2-1 | TRBV5-1 | ASSLLGGLYEQF